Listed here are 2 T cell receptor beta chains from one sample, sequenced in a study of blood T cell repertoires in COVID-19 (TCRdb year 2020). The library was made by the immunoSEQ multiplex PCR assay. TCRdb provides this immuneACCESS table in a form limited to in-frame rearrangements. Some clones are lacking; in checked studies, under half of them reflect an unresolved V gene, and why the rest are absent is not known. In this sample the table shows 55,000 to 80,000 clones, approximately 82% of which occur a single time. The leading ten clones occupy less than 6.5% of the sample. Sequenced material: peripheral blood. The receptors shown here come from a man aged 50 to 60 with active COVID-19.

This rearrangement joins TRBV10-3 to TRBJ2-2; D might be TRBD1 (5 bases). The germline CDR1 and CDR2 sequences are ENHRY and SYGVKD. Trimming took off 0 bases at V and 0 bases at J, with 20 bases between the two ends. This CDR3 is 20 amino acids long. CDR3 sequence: CAISESPYSDRPTNTGELFF. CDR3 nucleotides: TGTGCCATCAGTGAGTCTCCCTATTCAGACAGACCAACGAACACCGGGGAGCTGTTTTTT.

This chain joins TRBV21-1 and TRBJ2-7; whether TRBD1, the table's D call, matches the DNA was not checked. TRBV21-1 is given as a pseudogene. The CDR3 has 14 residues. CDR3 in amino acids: CASSKDRRYHEQYF. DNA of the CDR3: TGTGCCAGCAGCAAGGACAGACGTTACCACGAGCAGTACTTC.